Given below is one T cell receptor (beta chain) in context. This record comes from a study of blood T cell repertoires in COVID-19. This CDR3 spans 14 amino acids. Trimming shortened V by 4 bases and J by 4 bases, and 13 bases separated the two germline ends. Germline CDR1 is SGHKS and CDR2 is YYEKEE (reference sequence). In the original analysis: Reference gene primer amplification gave nucleated cell count estimates. Sequenced by immunoSEQ multiplex PCR; TCRdb stores in-frame clones only, minus some. Clonal size and the V and J genes are those of that table, whereas D and trimming came from the DNA. The sample lists around 100,000 clones, just over 90% occurring once.

The chain joins TRBV5-5 to TRBJ2-3, with a weak D call TRBD2 (5 bases). Sequences were obtained from peripheral blood. This sequence originates from a man aged 50-60 years with acute or convalescent COVID-19. The CDR3 protein is CASSLGWGADTQYF. In DNA, the CDR3 is TGTGCCAGCAGCCTAGGATGGGGAGCAGATACGCAGTATTTT.